These T cell receptor beta chains were read from a single sample in a study of cytomegalovirus exposure and HLA in healthy donors. Produced via immunoSEQ multiplex PCR; TCRdb's table is partial and in-frame only. The sample shows hundreds of thousands of clones, 80% to 85% of them seen only once. The sequencing input was PBMCs. The receptor source for this set is a woman aged 30 to 39 in good health and CMV-seropositive. Each CDR3 is given with its conserved first and last residue. The D gene is left open where the match is weak. Clone size, where shown, is once, few, many, or a class for clones that have expanded.

TRBJ1-1 | once | TRBD1 | TRBV7-9 | TGTGCCAGTCTACAGGGGGCCGATGAAGCTTTCTTT | CASLQGADEAFF
TRBJ2-1 | . | TRBD2 | TRBV4-1 | TGCGCCAGCAGCTCCGGACTAGCGCCTTACAATGAGCAGTTCTTC | CASSSGLAPYNEQFF
TRBJ2-7 | . | . | TRBV6-1 | TGTGCCAGCGAGGGGTACTACGAGCAGTACTTC | CASEGYYEQYF
TRBJ2-1 | . | . | TRBV9 | TGTGCCAGCAGCGTAGGGGGACTCCCCAATGAGCAGTTCTTC | CASSVGGLPNEQFF
TRBJ1-1 | few | TRBD1 | TRBV19 | TGTGCCAGTTTCCCCCGGGACAGCATTGAAGCTTTCTTT | CASFPRDSIEAFF
TRBJ2-1 | . | TRBD2 | TRBV19 | TGTGCCAGTAGTCTTAGCGGGAGTTACAATGAGCAGTTCTTC | CASSLSGSYNEQFF
TRBJ1-1 | . | TRBD1 | TRBV2 | TGTGCCAGCGAGGAACAGGGGGCTACTGAAGCTTTCTTT | CASEEQGATEAFF
TRBJ2-5 | few | TRBD1 | TRBV7-7 | TGTGCTAGCAGCTCTACAGGGGGCTTGGAGACCCAGTACTTC | CASSSTGGLETQYF
TRBJ2-1 | once | . | TRBV5-1 | TGCGCCAGCAGCTTGGCGAGTTTACCCGGGTACAATGAGCAGTTCTTC | CASSLASLPGYNEQFF
TRBJ1-5 | . | . | TRBV19 | TGTGCCAGTAGCCCGACAGTAGAAAATCAGCCCCAGCATTTT | CASSPTVENQPQHF
TRBJ2-2 | few | . | TRBV30 | TGTGCCTGGAGTGTCGTTGTCACCGGGGAGCTGTTTTTT | CAWSVVVTGELFF